The T cell receptor beta chain under discussion was sequenced for a study of T cells in Graves' hyperthyroidism and ophthalmopathy (dated by TCRdb to 2018 to 2020). Regarding the study in general: Peripheral blood was sampled at the time of initial diagnosis, prior to any treatment. A discovery cohort of about a hundred patients, approximately 45 with Graves' ophthalmopathy and over 55 with stable Graves' hyperthyroidism, was used to find distinguishing TCR V-J signatures. Whether ophthalmopathy could be predicted prospectively was tested in an independent validation cohort made up of 18 to 20 hyperthyroidism patients plus 17 patients who later progressed to ophthalmopathy. The 80 to 100 discovery patients were randomly divided into training and test sets at a 7:3 ratio. Thyroid tissue and blood T-cell repertoires from more than 5 Graves' hyperthyroidism patients were also compared in the study. Following sampling, methimazole starting at 30 mg daily was given to hyperthyroidism patients, and high-dose intravenous methylprednisolone was given to ophthalmopathy patients. TCR Vbeta CDR3 sequencing of some 140 peripheral blood samples (more than 40 ophthalmopathy, about 74 hyperthyroidism and approximately 17 progressor patients) is reported in the paper.

Concerning this clonotype itself: Its antigen target is currently unknown. No base-level quality is on record; no much larger clone is a single base apart.

Results and caveats for the whole study, not just this receptor: A model built on a 13 V-J signature distinguished ophthalmopathy from stable hyperthyroidism, reaching approximately 89% sensitivity and around 81% specificity in cross-validation and 80%/75% in testing. Sample size was not statistically predetermined, and blinding of investigators to group allocation was not performed. Most expanded thyroid clonotypes (frequency above 0.001) were also detected in blood, a finding suggesting that blood repertoires may reflect thyroid immune responses. During validation, the model predicted progression to ophthalmopathy a median of about 6.5 months ahead of onset, with roughly 65% sensitivity and 72% to 80% specificity.

In the ophthalmopathy patients, disease was moderately to severely active, with a Clinical Activity Score of 3 or more, a NOSPECS grade of 4 or more, and a duration of less than 3 months. Patients with uncontrolled infections, other autoimmune diseases, pregnancy or lactation were excluded. Clinical symptoms, serum thyroxine and TRAb, thyroid ultrasound, and orbital computed tomography formed the basis for the diagnoses. PBMCs were separated from roughly 10 ml of fresh peripheral blood using Ficoll-Paque density gradient centrifugation. Total RNA was extracted with Trizol reagent, and quality was checked on an Agilent 2100 Bioanalyzer. The TCR beta CDR3 regions were amplified from RNA transcripts. A first-round RT-PCR of the TCR CDR3 used the HTBI primer set with the Qiagen OneStep RT-PCR kit. The libraries were constructed in a second round of multiplex PCR and then size-selected and purified. Libraries were sequenced paired-end with 100 bp reads on an Illumina HiSeq2000. Per the authors' processing: SOAPnuke was used to process the raw data, removing reads that contained adapters or uncalled bases, had a mean Phred below 15, or lacked an exact match to the constant primer or identifier. COPE v1.2.5 was used to merge the high-quality paired reads, and each unique nucleotide sequence was defined as a clonotype. MiTCR v1.1 was used to align clonotypes to the IMGT TRBV, TRBD and TRBJ reference segments. Analysis was restricted to V-J combinations with a frequency above 0.0001, which covered roughly 99% of repertoires. A TCS score was defined as the ratio between F50 (clonal expansion) and ExV (chaos), using BLOSUM62-based TCRdist between CDR3 peptides within each V-J. Welch's t-statistics and random forest reduced several hundred V-J features to fewer than 15, which were used in a naive Bayes classifier (R e1071). The similarity between thyroid and blood repertoires was quantified using the Morisita-Horn index. TCRdb reprocessing: public reads trimmed at Q25 with fastp, clones called with MiXCR, in-frame beta chains kept. Rows with one shared CDR3 protein collapse into an entry with the most common genes and DNA. The V and J calls shown here were made by TCRdb, not taken from the authors' results. In this sample the table shows about 59,000 distinct CDR3 sequences, about 50% of which occur a single time. In total, the top ten clones hold 2.5% to 3.5% of the sample.

The CDR3 spans 16 residues, from the cysteine through the phenylalanine. Only CDR3 DNA is held: 48 bases, read in frame from base 1. The germline V gene (reference sequence) supplies CDR1 MNHEY and CDR2 SMNVEV. Trimmed from V: 4 bases; trimmed from J: 5 bases; junction bases lacking a gene match: 9. The TCR sequence derives from a woman aged 55-69 years with Graves' ophthalmopathy. Recombination linked TRBV27 to TRBJ2-3, and TRBD1 matches 10 of the central bases. Sequencing input: blood. The sequenced DNA is TGTGCCAGCAGTTCGGAGACAGGGGGCGCGATAGATACGCAGTATTTT. Translated, it gives CASSSETGGAIDTQYF.